The clone carrying this T cell receptor beta chain came up once. This sample was taken from a study of control samples from healthy donors and cancer patients. The table came from immunoSEQ multiplex PCR; TCRdb's copy has only in-frame clones and leaves some out. The table includes some 130,000 clones, about 95% detected once. The CDR3 runs to 11 residues. V lost 7 bases and J 6 bases, leaving 12 bases between the germline ends. Germline V gene sequence: CDR1 SQVTM, CDR2 ANQGSEA. The rearrangement joins TRBV29-1 to TRBJ1-1; perhaps TRBD1 as D (5 bases). This receptor was taken from a man aged 25-40 years in good health. Input material: blood. The CDR3 DNA reads TGCAGCGGCACCCAGGGCGCTGAAGCTTTCTTT. Translation: CSGTQGAEAFF.